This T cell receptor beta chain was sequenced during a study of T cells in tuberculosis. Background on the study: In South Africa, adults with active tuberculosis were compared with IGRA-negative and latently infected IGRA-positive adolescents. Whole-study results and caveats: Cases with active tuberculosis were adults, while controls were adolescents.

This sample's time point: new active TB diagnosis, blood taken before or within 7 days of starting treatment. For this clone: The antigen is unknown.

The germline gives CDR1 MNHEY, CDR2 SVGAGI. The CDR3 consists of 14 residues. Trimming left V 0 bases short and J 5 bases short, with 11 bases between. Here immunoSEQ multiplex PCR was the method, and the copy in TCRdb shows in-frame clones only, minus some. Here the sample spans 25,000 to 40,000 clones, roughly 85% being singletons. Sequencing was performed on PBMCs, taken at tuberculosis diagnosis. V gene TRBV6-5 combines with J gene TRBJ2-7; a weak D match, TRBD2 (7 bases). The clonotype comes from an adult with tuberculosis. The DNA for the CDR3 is TGTGCCAGCAGTTACTCGGGGGGGCTGAACGAGCAGTACTTC. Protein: CASSYSGGLNEQYF.